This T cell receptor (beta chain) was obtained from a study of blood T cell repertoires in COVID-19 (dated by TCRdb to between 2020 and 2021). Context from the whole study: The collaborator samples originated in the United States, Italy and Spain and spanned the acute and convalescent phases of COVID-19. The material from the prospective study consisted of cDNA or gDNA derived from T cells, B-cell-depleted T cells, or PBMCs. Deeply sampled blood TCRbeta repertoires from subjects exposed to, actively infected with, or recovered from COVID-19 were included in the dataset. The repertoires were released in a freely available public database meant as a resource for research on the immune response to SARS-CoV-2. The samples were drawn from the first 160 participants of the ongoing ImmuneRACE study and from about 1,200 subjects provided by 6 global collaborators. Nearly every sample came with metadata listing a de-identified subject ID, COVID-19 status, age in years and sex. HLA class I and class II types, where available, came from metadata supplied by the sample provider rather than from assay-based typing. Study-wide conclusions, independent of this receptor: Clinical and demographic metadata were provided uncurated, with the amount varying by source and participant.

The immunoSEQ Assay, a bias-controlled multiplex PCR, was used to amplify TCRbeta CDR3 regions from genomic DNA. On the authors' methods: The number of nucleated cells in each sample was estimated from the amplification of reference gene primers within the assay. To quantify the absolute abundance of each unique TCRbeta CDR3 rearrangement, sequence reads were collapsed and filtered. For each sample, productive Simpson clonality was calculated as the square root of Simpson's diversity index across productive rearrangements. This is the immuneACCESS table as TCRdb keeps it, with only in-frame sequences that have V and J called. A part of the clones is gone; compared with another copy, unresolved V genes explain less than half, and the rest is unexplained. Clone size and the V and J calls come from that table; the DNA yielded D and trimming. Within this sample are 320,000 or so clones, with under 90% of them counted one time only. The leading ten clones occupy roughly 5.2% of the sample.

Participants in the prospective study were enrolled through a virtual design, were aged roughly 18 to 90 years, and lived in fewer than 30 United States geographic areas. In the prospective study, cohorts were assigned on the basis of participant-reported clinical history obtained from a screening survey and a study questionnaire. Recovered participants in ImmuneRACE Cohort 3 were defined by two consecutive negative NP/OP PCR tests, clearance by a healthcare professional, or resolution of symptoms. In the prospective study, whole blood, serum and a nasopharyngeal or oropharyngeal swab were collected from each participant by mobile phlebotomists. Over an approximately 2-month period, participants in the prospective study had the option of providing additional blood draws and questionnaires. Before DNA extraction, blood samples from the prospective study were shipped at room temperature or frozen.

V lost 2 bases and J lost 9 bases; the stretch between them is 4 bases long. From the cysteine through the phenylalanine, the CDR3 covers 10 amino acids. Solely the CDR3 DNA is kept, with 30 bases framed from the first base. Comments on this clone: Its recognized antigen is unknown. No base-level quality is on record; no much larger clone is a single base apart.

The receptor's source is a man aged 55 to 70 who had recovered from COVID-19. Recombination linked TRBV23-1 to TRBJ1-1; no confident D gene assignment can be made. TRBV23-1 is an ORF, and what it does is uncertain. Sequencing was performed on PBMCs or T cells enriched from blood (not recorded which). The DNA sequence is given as TGCGCCAGCAGTCAACTAAAAGCTTTCTTT. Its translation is CASSQLKAFF.